The rows below give T cell receptor beta chains drawn from one sample of a study of OX40 agonist ivuxolimab in advanced cancers. The method was immunoSEQ multiplex PCR; TCRdb's version includes in-frame clones alone and lacks a portion of them. The sample has 55,000 to 70,000 clones; roughly nine tenths are singletons. The sequenced sample was CD4+ or CD8+ T cells sorted from blood, obtained in a trial of the OX40 agonist ivuxolimab. The receptors here all came from an adult with an advanced solid tumor such as melanoma, head and neck, liver or kidney cancer. The CDR3 runs from the conserved cysteine through the conserved F or W. The order of the fields is clone size, D gene, V gene, J gene, CDR3 DNA, CDR3 protein. The D gene is left open where the match is weak. Clone size is stated in some rows and not others, as once, few, many or a class when expanded.

-,TRBD1,TRBV28,TRBJ1-3,TGTGCCAGCAGTTTCCACCCCGGGACAGGGGCTGGAAACACCATATATTTT,CASSFHPGTGAGNTIYF
-,TRBD1,TRBV27,TRBJ1-6,TGTGCCAGCAGTTTAAGGGACAGGGGTTATAATTCACCCCTCCACTTT,CASSLRDRGYNSPLHF
-,-,TRBV5-1,TRBJ2-5,TGCGCCAGCAGCTTGGCCACAGGGCAAGAGACCCAGTACTTC,CASSLATGQETQYF
once,TRBD2,TRBV5-1,TRBJ2-3,TGCGCCAGCACTCGGGGGGGCACAGATACGCAGTATTTT,CASTRGGTDTQYF
-,-,TRBV5-1,TRBJ1-1,TGCGCCAGCAGCACTAAATTGACCGGGGTTCCTTGGGGGACTGAAGCTTTCTTT,CASSTKLTGVPWGTEAFF
-,TRBD1,TRBV6-5,TRBJ1-2,TGTGCCAGCAGCTTAACAGGGGGAAGCTACACCTTC,CASSLTGGSYTF
-,TRBD1,TRBV6-1,TRBJ2-5,TGTGCCAGCAGTGAAGGTGGCGGGACAGGGGAAGAGACCCAGTACTTC,CASSEGGGTGEETQYF
-,-,TRBV5-6,TRBJ2-3,TGTGCCAGCAGCACTTGGGGGGCAGGGGGATCGCAGTATTTT,CASSTWGAGGSQYF
once,TRBD2,TRBV18,TRBJ2-5,TGTGCCAGCTCACCTCCTGGACTAGCGGGGGGTTCACAAGAGACCCAGTACTTC,CASSPPGLAGGSQETQYF
-,-,TRBV6-1,TRBJ2-3,TGTGCCAGCTTTCGGGGGCCGTGGATTGAAGATACGCAGTATTTT,CASFRGPWIEDTQYF
-,-,TRBV18,TRBJ1-6,TGTGCCAGCTCACCACCGAAGAATTCACCCCTCCACTTT,CASSPPKNSPLHF
-,-,TRBV6-5,TRBJ2-3,TGTGCCAGCAGCCGGGGGACATACCCCAGAGATACGCAGTATTTT,CASSRGTYPRDTQYF
-,TRBD1,TRBV19,TRBJ1-3,TGTGCCAGACCTGGGGACAGGGGGACTGGAAACACCATATATTTT,CARPGDRGTGNTIYF
once,TRBD1,TRBV5-4,TRBJ2-2,TGTGCCAGCAGCTCCAAGACAGGGGAGAAGACCGGGGAGCTGTTTTTT,CASSSKTGEKTGELFF
-,TRBD1,TRBV18,TRBJ2-2,TGTGCCAGCTCACCTCCCGGGACAGCGAACACCGGGGAGCTGTTTTTT,CASSPPGTANTGELFF
-,-,TRBV2,TRBJ2-5,TGTGCCAGCAGGGAGGACCTAGCGAGGGGGGAGACCCAGTACTTC,CASREDLARGETQYF
-,-,TRBV5-1,TRBJ2-5,TGCGCCAGCAACCCAGCTTATTCGGGGAGTGGGACCCAGTACTTC,CASNPAYSGSGTQYF
-,-,TRBV5-1,TRBJ1-6,TGCGCCAGCAGCTTGGAAGGTCAGGGCTATTCACCCCTCCACTTT,CASSLEGQGYSPLHF
-,-,TRBV5-4,TRBJ1-5,TGTGCCAGCAGCTTGGGAGGGGGGGACAATATTCAGCCCCAGCATTTT,CASSLGGGDNIQPQHF
-,-,TRBV6-6,TRBJ1-2,TGTGCCAGCACCCCGGACAGAGTAACGGGTGGCTACACCTTC,CASTPDRVTGGYTF
few,-,TRBV7-6,TRBJ1-4,TGTGCCAGCAGCAAACAGGGTCGAGGTGAAAAACTGTTTTTT,CASSKQGRGEKLFF
-,-,TRBV6-1,TRBJ2-4,TGTGCCAGCAGTGAGATACAGGATCTAGCCAAAAACATTCAGTACTTC,CASSEIQDLAKNIQYF
-,-,TRBV6-5,TRBJ1-6,TGTGCCAGCAGCCTTACCGGGGTTTATAATTCACCCCTCCACTTT,CASSLTGVYNSPLHF
once,-,TRBV6-1,TRBJ1-6,TGTGCCAGCAGTGAATATGGCAGGGCAGACTCACCCCTCCACTTT,CASSEYGRADSPLHF
once,TRBD2,TRBV6-5,TRBJ2-5,TGTGCCAGCAGTTACTCACTAGCGGGGGGAGAGACCCAGTACTTC,CASSYSLAGGETQYF
-,-,TRBV5-4,TRBJ1-3,TGTGCCAGCAAGGGGTCTGGAAACACCATATATTTT,CASKGSGNTIYF